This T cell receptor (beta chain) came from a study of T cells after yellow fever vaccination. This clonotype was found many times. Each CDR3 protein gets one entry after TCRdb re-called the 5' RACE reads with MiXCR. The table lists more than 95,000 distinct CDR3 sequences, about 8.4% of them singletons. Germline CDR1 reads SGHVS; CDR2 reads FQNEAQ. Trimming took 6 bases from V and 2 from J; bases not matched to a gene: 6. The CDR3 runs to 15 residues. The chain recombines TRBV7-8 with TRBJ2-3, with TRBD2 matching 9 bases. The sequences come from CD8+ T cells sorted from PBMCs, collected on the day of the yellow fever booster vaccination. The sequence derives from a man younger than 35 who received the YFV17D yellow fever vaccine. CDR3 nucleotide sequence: TGTGCCAGCAGATCCCTAGCGGGGACCACAGATACGCAGTATTTT. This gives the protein CASRSLAGTTDTQYF.